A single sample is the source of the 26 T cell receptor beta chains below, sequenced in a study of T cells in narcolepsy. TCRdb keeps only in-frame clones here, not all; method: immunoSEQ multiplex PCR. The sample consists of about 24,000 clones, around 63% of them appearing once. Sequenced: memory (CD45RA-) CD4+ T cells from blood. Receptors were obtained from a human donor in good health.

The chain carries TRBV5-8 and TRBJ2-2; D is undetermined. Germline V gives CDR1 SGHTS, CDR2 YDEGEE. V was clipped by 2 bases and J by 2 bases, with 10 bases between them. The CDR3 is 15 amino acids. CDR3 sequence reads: CASSFRQANTGELFF. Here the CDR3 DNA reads TGTGCCAGCAGCTTCAGACAAGCCAACACCGGGGAGCTGTTTTTT.

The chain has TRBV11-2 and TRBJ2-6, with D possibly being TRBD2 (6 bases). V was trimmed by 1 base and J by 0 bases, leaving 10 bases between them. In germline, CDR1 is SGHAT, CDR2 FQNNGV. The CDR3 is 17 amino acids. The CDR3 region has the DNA TGTGCCAGCAGCTTAGTTGCGGGGAGCTCTGGGGCCAACGTCCTGACTTTC. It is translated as CASSLVAGSSGANVLTF.

The CDR3, as DNA: TGTGCCAGCAGTCCACCGGAGAACACTGAAGCTTTCTTT. Amino acid sequence: CASSPPENTEAFF. The chain is built from TRBV2 and TRBJ1-1; D unresolved. The V gene's germline CDR1 is SNHLY and CDR2 FYNNEI. Trimming removed 5 bases from V and 1 base from J, with 8 bases in between. This CDR3 region has 13 residues. Full variable domain (missing parts from reference TRBV2 and TRBJ1-1): EPEVTQTPSHQVTQMGQEVILRCVPISNHLYFYWYRQILGQKVEFLVSFYNNEISEKSEIFDDQFSVERPDGSNFTLKIRSTKLEDSAMYFCASSPPENTEAFFGQGTRLTVV.

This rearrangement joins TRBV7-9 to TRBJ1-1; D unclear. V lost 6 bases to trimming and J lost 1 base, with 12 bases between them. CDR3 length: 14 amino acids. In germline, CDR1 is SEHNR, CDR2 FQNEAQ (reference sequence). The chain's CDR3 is CASSQPWANTEAFF. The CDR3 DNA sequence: TGTGCCAGCAGTCAGCCATGGGCGAACACTGAAGCTTTCTTT. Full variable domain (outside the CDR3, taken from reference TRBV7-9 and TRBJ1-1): DTGVSQNPRHKITKRGQNVTFRCDPISEHNRLYWYRQTLGQGPEFLTYFQNEAQLEKSRLLSDRFSAERPKGSFSTLEIQRTEQGDSAMYLCASSQPWANTEAFFGQGTRLTVV.

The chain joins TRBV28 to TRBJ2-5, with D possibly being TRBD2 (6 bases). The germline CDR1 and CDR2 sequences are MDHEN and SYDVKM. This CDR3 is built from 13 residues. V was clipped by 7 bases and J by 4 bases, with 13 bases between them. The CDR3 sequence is CASTSGVVETQYF. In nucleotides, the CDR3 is TGTGCCAGCACCTCGGGAGTGGTAGAGACCCAGTACTTC.

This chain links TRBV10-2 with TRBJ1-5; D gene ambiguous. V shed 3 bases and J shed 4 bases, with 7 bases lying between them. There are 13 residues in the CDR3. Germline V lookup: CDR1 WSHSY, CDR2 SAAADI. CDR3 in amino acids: CASSDFLNQPQHF. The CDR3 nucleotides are TGCGCCAGCAGTGACTTCCTAAATCAGCCCCAGCATTTT.

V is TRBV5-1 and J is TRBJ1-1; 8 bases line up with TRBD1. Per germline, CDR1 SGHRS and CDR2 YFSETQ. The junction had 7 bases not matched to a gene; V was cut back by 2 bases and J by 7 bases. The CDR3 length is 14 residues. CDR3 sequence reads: CASSLLDRDNEAFF. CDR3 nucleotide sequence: TGCGCCAGCAGCTTACTGGACAGGGATAATGAAGCTTTCTTT. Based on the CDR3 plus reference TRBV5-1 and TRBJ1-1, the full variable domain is KAGVTQTPRYLIKTRGQQVTLSCSPISGHRSVSWYQQTPGQGLQFLFEYFSETQRNKGNFPGRFSGRQFSNSRSEMNVSTLELGDSALYLCASSLLDRDNEAFFGQGTRLTVV.

The CDR3 region has the DNA TGCGCCAGCAGCTTGGCGACTAGGGCGGAGACCCAGTACTTC. Translated: CASSLATRAETQYF. The rearrangement links TRBV5-1 to TRBJ2-5, with a possible D match to TRBD2 (6 bases). The CDR3 contains 14 residues. Between the trimmed V and J ends, which lost 0 bases and 5 bases, there was a span of 11 bases. From germline, CDR1 is SGHRS and CDR2 YFSETQ.

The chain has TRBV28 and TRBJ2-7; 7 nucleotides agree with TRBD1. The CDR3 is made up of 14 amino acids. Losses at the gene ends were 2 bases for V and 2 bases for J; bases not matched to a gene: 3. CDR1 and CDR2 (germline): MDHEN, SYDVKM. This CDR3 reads CASSLRGPTYEQYF. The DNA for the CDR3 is TGTGCCAGCAGTTTAAGGGGGCCTACCTACGAGCAGTACTTC.

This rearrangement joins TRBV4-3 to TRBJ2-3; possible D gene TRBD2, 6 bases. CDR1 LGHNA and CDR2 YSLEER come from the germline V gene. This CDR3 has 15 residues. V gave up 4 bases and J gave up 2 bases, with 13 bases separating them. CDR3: CASSPVAAATDTQYF. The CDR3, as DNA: TGCGCCAGCAGCCCCGTAGCGGCCGCCACAGATACGCAGTATTTT.

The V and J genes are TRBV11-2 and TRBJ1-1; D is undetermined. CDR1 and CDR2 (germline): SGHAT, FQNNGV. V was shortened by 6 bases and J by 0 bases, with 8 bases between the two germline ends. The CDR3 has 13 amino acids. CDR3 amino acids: CASRPTVNTEAFF. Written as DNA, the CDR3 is TGTGCCAGCAGGCCGACGGTGAACACTGAAGCTTTCTTT.

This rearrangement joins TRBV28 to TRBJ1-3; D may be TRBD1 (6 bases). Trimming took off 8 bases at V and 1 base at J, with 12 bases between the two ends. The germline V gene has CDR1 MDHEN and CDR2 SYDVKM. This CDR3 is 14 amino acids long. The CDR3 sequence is CASRRGASGNTIYF. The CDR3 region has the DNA TGTGCCAGCCGAAGGGGGGCGTCTGGAAACACCATATATTTT.

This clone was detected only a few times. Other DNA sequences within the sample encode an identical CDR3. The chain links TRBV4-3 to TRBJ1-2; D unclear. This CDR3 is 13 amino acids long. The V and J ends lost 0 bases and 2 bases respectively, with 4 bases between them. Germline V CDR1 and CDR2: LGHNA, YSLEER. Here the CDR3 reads CASSQEGNYGYTF. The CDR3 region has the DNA TGCGCCAGCAGCCAAGAGGGGAACTATGGCTACACCTTC.

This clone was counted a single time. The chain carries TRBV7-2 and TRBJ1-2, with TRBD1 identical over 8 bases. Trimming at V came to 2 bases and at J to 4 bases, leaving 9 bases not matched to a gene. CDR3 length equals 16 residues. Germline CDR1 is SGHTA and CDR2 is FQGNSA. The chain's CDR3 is CASSLRPAGGGYGYTF. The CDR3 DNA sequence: TGTGCCAGCAGCTTAAGGCCGGCAGGGGGCGGCTATGGCTACACCTTC.

CDR3 nucleotides: TGTGCCTGGAGTGTAGGAGGTTGGGGGACAGCTTTCTTT. This translates into CAWSVGGWGTAFF. The chain couples TRBV30 to TRBJ1-1; D possibly corresponds to TRBD1 (5 bases). The CDR3 runs to 13 residues. V lost 0 bases and J lost 10, with 15 bases in between. Germline-derived CDR1 and CDR2 are GTSNPN and SVGIG (reference sequence).

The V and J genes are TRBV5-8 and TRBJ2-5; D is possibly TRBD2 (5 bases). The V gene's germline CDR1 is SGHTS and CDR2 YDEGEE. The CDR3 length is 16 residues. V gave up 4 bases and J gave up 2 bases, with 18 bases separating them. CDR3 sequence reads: CASSPLAIQSQETQYF. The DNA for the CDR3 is TGTGCCAGCAGCCCCCTAGCAATCCAGTCTCAAGAGACCCAGTACTTC.

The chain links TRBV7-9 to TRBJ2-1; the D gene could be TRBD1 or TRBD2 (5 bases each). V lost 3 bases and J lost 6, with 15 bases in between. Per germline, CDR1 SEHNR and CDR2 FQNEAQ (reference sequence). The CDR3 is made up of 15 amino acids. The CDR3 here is CASSFPGRATNEQFF. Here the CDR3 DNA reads TGTGCCAGCAGCTTCCCAGGGCGGGCCACCAATGAGCAGTTCTTC. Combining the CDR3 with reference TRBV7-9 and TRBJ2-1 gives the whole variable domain DTGVSQNPRHKITKRGQNVTFRCDPISEHNRLYWYRQTLGQGPEFLTYFQNEAQLEKSRLLSDRFSAERPKGSFSTLEIQRTEQGDSAMYLCASSFPGRATNEQFFGPGTRLTVL.

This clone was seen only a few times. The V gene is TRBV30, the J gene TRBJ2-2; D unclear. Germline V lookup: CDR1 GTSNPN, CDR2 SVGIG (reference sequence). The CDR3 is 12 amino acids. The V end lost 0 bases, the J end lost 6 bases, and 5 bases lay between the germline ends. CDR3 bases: TGTGCCTGGAGTGTAGGTCCCGGGGAGCTGTTTTTT. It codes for CAWSVGPGELFF. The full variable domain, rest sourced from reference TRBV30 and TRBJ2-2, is SQTIHQWPATLVQPVGSPLSLECTVEGTSNPNLYWYRQAAGRGLQLLFYSVGIGQISSEVPQNLSASRPQDRQFILSSKKLLLSDSGFYLCAWSVGPGELFFGEGSRLTVL.

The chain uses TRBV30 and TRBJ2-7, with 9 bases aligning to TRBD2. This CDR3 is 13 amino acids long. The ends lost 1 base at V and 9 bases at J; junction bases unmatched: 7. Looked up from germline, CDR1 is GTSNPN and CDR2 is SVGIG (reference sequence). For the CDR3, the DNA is TGTGCCTGGAGTGGGACTAGCGTACCGGGGCAGTACTTC. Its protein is CAWSGTSVPGQYF.

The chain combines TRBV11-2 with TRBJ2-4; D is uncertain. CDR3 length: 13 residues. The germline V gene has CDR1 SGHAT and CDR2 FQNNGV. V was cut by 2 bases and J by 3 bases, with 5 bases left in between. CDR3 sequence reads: CASSLPVKNIQYF. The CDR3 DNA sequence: TGTGCCAGCAGCTTACCAGTCAAAAACATTCAGTACTTC.

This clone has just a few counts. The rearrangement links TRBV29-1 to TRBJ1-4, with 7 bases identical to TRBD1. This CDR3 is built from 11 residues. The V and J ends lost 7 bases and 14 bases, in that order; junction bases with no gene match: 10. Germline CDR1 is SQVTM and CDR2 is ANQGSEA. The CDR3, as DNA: TGCAGCGCCTCCAGGGGGGACGGCCTGTTTTTT. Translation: CSASRGDGLFF.

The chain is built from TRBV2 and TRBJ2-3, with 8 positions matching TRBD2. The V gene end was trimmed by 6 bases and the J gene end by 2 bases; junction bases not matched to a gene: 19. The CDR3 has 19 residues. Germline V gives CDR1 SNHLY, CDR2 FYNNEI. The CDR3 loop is CASRGPKRPFGGDTDTQYF. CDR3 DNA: TGTGCCAGCAGGGGTCCGAAGCGGCCCTTCGGGGGGGACACAGATACGCAGTATTTT. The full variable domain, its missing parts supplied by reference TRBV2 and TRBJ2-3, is EPEVTQTPSHQVTQMGQEVILRCVPISNHLYFYWYRQILGQKVEFLVSFYNNEISEKSEIFDDQFSVERPDGSNFTLKIRSTKLEDSAMYFCASRGPKRPFGGDTDTQYFGPGTRLTVL.

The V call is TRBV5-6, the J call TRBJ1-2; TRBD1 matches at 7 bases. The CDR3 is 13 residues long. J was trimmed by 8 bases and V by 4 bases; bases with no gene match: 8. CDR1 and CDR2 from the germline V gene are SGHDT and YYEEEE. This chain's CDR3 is CASSPGTVGGYTF. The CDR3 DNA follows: TGTGCCAGCAGCCCTGGGACAGTTGGGGGCTACACCTTC.

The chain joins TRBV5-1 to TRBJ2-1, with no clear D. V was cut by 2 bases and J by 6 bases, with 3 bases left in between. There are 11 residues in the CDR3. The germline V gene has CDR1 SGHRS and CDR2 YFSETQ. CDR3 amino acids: CASSLSNEQFF. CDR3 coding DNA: TGCGCCAGCAGCTTATCCAATGAGCAGTTCTTC.

CDR3 bases: TGCGCCAGCAGCCAAGTAGCGGGGGGCAGCTCCTACGAGCAGTACTTC. Residues: CASSQVAGGSSYEQYF. V is TRBV4-3 and J is TRBJ2-7, with 10 bases fitting TRBD2. This CDR3 contains 16 residues. Germline V CDR1 and CDR2: LGHNA, YSLEER. The J segment lost 0 bases and the V segment lost 1 base, leaving 3 bases of the junction unmatched.

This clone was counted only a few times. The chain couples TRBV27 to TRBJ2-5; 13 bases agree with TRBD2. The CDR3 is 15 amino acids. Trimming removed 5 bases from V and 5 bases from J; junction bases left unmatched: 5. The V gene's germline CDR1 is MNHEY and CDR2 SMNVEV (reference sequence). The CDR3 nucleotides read TGTGCCAGCAGTCGGACTAGCGGGGGAGTGGAGACCCAGTACTTC. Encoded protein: CASSRTSGGVETQYF.